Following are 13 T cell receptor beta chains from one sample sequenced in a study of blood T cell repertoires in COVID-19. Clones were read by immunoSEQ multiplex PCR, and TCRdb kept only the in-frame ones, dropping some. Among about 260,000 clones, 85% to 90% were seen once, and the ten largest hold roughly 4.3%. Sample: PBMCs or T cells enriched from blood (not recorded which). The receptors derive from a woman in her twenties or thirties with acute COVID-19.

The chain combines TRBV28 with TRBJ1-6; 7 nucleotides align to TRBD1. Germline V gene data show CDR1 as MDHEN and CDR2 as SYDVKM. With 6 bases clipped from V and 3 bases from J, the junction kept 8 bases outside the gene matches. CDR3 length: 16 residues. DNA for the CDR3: TGTGCCAGCAGCTCAGACAGGGACCTCTATAATTCACCCCTCCACTTT. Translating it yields CASSSDRDLYNSPLHF.

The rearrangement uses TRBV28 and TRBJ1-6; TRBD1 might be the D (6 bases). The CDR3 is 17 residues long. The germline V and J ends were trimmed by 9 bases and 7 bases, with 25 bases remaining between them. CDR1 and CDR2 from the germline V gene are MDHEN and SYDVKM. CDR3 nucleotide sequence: TGTGCCAGTTCGCTGGGGGCGCAAGGGCCTGGGAATTCACCCCTCCACTTT. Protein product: CASSLGAQGPGNSPLHF.

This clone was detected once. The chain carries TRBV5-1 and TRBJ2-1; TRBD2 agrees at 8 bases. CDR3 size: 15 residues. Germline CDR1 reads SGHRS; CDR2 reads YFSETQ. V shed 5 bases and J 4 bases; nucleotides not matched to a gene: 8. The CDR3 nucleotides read TGCGCCAGCAGAGGAATAGCGGGGCCTTACAATGAGCAGTTCTTC. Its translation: CASRGIAGPYNEQFF.

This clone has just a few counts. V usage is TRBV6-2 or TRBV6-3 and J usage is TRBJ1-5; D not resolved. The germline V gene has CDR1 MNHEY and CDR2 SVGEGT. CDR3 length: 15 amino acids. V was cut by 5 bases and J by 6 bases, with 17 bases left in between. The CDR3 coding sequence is TGTGCCAGCAGTAGCGGGGTGGGGTCCAGTCAGCCCCAGCATTTT. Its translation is CASSSGVGSSQPQHF.

CDR3 DNA sequence: TGCGCCAGCAGCCAAGGGTCCAGGGTTGATGAGCAGTTCTTC. Protein sequence: CASSQGSRVDEQFF. The genes are TRBV4-3 and TRBJ2-1; TRBD1 is a possible D gene (5 bases). CDR3 length equals 14 residues. Germline V gene data show CDR1 as LGHNA and CDR2 as YSLEER. V gave up 1 base and J gave up 8 bases, with 12 bases separating them.

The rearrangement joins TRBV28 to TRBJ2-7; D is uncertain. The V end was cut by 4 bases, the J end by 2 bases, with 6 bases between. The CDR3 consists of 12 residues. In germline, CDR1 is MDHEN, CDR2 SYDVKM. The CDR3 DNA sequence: TGTGCCAGCAGTTCTCCTCCCTACGAGCAGTACTTC. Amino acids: CASSSPPYEQYF.

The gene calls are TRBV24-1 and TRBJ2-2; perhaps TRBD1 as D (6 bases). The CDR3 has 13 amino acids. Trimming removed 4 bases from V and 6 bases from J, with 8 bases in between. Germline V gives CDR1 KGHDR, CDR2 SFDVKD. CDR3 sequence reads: CATSDPGAGELFF. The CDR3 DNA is TGTGCCACCAGTGACCCAGGGGCCGGGGAGCTGTTTTTT.

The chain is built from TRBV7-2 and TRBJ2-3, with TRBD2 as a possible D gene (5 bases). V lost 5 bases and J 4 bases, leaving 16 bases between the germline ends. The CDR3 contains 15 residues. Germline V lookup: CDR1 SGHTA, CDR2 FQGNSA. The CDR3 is CASSLPAAYPDTQYF. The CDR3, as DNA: TGTGCCAGCAGCCTCCCAGCGGCTTACCCAGATACGCAGTATTTT.

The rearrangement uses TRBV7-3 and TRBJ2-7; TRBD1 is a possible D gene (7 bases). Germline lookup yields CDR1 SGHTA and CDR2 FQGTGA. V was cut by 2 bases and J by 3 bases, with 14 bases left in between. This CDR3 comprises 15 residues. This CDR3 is CASSLEAGGNYEQYF. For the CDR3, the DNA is TGTGCCAGCAGCTTAGAGGCAGGGGGGAACTACGAGCAGTACTTC.

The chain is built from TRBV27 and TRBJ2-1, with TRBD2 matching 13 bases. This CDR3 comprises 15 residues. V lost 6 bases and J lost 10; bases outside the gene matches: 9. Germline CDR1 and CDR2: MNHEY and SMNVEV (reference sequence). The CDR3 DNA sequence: TGTGCCAGCAGACCCGGACTAGCGGGAGATAAAGAGCAGTTCTTC. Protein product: CASRPGLAGDKEQFF.

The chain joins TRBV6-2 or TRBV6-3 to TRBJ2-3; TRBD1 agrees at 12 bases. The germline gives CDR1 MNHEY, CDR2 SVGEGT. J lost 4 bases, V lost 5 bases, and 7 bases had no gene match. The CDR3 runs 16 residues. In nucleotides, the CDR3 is TGTGCCAGCAGTCATTACGGGACAGGGGGCCCAGATACGCAGTATTTT. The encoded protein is CASSHYGTGGPDTQYF.

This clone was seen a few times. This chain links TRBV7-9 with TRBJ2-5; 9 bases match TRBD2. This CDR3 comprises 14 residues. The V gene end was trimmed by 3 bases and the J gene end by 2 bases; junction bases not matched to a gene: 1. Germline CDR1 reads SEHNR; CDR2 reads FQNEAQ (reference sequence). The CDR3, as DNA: TGTGCCAGCAGCTTCACTAGCGGGCAAGAGACCCAGTACTTC. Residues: CASSFTSGQETQYF.

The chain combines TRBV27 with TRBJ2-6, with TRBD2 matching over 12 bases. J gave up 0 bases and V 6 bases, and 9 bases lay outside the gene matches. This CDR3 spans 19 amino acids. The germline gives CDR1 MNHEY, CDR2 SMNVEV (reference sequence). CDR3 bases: TGTGCCAGCAGAAGGACTAGCGGGATACTAAGCTCTGGGGCCAACGTCCTGACTTTC. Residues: CASRRTSGILSSGANVLTF. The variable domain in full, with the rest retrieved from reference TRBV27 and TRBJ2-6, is EAQVTQNPRYLITVTGKKLTVTCSQNMNHEYMSWYRQDPGLGLRQIYYSMNVEVTDKGDVPEGYKVSRKEKRNFPLILESPSPNQTSLYFCASRRTSGILSSGANVLTFGAGSRLTVL.